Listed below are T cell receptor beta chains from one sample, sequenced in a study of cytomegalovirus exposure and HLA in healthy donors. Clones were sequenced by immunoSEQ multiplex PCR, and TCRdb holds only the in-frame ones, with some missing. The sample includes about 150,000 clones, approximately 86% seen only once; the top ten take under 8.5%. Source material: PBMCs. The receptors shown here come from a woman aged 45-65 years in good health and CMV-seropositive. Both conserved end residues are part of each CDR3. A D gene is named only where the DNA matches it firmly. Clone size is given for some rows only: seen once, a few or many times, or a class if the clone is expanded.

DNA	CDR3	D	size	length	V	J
TGTGCCAACAAACCAGGGAACACTGAAGCTTTCTTT	CANKPGNTEAFF	NA	NA	12	TRBV27	TRBJ1-1
TGCGCCGGTAGCGGGGGGGCCCACAATGAGCAGTTCTTC	CAGSGGAHNEQFF	TRBD2	few	13	TRBV10-1	TRBJ2-1
TGTGCCAGCAGCATAAGCCCCGCTATGAACACTGAAGCTTTCTTT	CASSISPAMNTEAFF	NA	NA	15	TRBV7-3	TRBJ1-1
TGTGCCAGCAGCGAGAGACCACAGGGGAACTACGAGCAGTACTTC	CASSERPQGNYEQYF	TRBD1	once	15	TRBV11-2	TRBJ2-7
TGTGCCTGGAGTATAGGGCCAGGGGGTGGCTATGGCTACACCTTC	CAWSIGPGGGYGYTF	TRBD1	NA	15	TRBV30	TRBJ1-2
TGTGCCAGTAGCTTAGAGGGGACCGGGGAGCTGTTTTTT	CASSLEGTGELFF	NA	NA	13	TRBV7-8	TRBJ2-2
TGCGCCAGCAGCCCCCGCGGGACAGAGGTCTATGGCTACACCTTC	CASSPRGTEVYGYTF	TRBD1	NA	15	TRBV5-1	TRBJ1-2
TGTGCCATCCCCGGGACAGGGGCCTACAATGAGCAGTTCTTC	CAIPGTGAYNEQFF	TRBD1	NA	14	TRBV2	TRBJ2-1
TGTGCCAGCAGCCCCAGACAGGGCTCTGGGGCCAACGTCCTGACTTTC	CASSPRQGSGANVLTF	TRBD1	NA	16	TRBV9	TRBJ2-6
TGTGCCAGCAGCCAAGATCGATGGACTAGCGGCTCCTACAATGAGCAGTTCTTC	CASSQDRWTSGSYNEQFF	TRBD2	NA	18	TRBV4-2	TRBJ2-1
TGTGCCAGCAGTGGGGGACAGGGTTCCTACGAGCAGTACTTC	CASSGGQGSYEQYF	TRBD1	NA	14	TRBV2	TRBJ2-7
TGTGCCAGCAGCTCCGACAGTAACACTGAAGCTTTCTTT	CASSSDSNTEAFF	NA	NA	13	TRBV11-3	TRBJ1-1
TGTGCCTCCGCAAACAGGGGAAGCACAGATACGCAGTATTTT	CASANRGSTDTQYF	TRBD1	NA	14	TRBV11-3	TRBJ2-3
TGCGCCAGCAGCCTAAGACTAGCGGGGGCCAATGAGCAGTTCTTC	CASSLRLAGANEQFF	TRBD2	NA	15	TRBV5-1	TRBJ2-1
TGTGCCAGCAGCCCTTTAACAGGGCGGGCTAATGAAAAACTGTTTTTT	CASSPLTGRANEKLFF	NA	NA	16	TRBV7-9	TRBJ1-4
TGTGCCAGTAGTCCGGACGGGGGGTACGAGCAGTACTTC	CASSPDGGYEQYF	TRBD2	NA	13	TRBV19	TRBJ2-7
TGTGCCAGCAGAACTGAACCCTCTGGAAACACCATATATTTT	CASRTEPSGNTIYF	NA	NA	14	TRBV7-2	TRBJ1-3
TGTGCCAGTAGTATAAACGGCTTGGGCGCCGGGGAGCTGTTTTTT	CASSINGLGAGELFF	NA	NA	15	TRBV19	TRBJ2-2
TGTGCCAGCGGCAGATACGAGCAGTACTTC	CASGRYEQYF	NA	NA	10	TRBV27	TRBJ2-7
TGCGCCAGCAGCCAAGCAGGGGGCGGGTACGAGCAGTACTTC	CASSQAGGGYEQYF	TRBD1	NA	14	TRBV4-1	TRBJ2-7
TGCGCCAGCGGACTTGGGGCCAACGTCCTGACTTTC	CASGLGANVLTF	NA	NA	12	TRBV5-1	TRBJ2-6
TGTGCCAGCAGCTTAGGCAACGGTTTCAATCAGCCCCAGCATTTT	CASSLGNGFNQPQHF	NA	NA	15	TRBV7-9	TRBJ1-5
TGTGCCAGCAGGCCCACCCGAGGGGGGGGGCCCACTGAAGCTTTCTTT	CASRPTRGGGPTEAFF	NA	NA	16	TRBV5-4	TRBJ1-1
TGTGCCAGCAGTTACACATCAGTCTCTGGGGCCAACGTCCTGACTTTC	CASSYTSVSGANVLTF	NA	NA	16	TRBV6-5	TRBJ2-6
TGTGCCAGCTCACCACCGGGAGGAAGGGGAACTTTCTTT	CASSPPGGRGTFF	NA	NA	13	TRBV18	TRBJ1-1
TGCAGCGTTGAAGATCGGGCTAGCGGGGGGTCCTTTAAGTACTTC	CSVEDRASGGSFKYF	TRBD2	NA	15	TRBV29-1	TRBJ2-7
TGTGCCAGTAGTAGTTGGGGCGGACATAGCAATCAGCCCCAGCATTTT	CASSSWGGHSNQPQHF	NA	NA	16	TRBV19	TRBJ1-5
TGCGCCAGCAGCCAAGGCTACTCTAACTATGGCTACACCTTC	CASSQGYSNYGYTF	NA	NA	14	TRBV4-1	TRBJ1-2
TGTGCCAGCAGCCCACAGGGGGGGCAAAGGACTGAAGCTTTCTTT	CASSPQGGQRTEAFF	TRBD1	NA	15	TRBV7-9	TRBJ1-1
TGTGCCAGCAACGGACTAGCGGGGGCTTCTACCGAGCAGTACTTC	CASNGLAGASTEQYF	TRBD2	NA	15	TRBV2	TRBJ2-7
TGTGCCAGCAGCCCCCTATTTGGGGACAGGGGACCGAACACCGGGGAGCTGTTTTTT	CASSPLFGDRGPNTGELFF	TRBD1	NA	19	TRBV4-2	TRBJ2-2
TGTGCCAGCAGCTTAGTTTCCGCGGTGGCCTACGAGCAGTACTTC	CASSLVSAVAYEQYF	NA	NA	15	TRBV11-2	TRBJ2-7
TGTGCCAGCAGAATACAGGGGCACATTAATTCACCCCTCCACTTT	CASRIQGHINSPLHF	TRBD1	NA	15	TRBV27	TRBJ1-6
TGTGCCAGCAGCGTGGCAGGGGGCGACTATGGCTACACCTTC	CASSVAGGDYGYTF	TRBD1	NA	14	TRBV9	TRBJ1-2
TGCGCCAGCAGCACGGTAAGCTCCTACGAGCAGTACTTC	CASSTVSSYEQYF	NA	NA	13	TRBV5-1	TRBJ2-7
TGTGCCAGCAGCTTGACAGGGGGTTCTAATCAGCCCCAGCATTTT	CASSLTGGSNQPQHF	TRBD1	NA	15	TRBV4-2	TRBJ1-5
TGTGCCACCAGCAGATCCCGAGGGGGAACAACAGATACGCAGTATTTT	CATSRSRGGTTDTQYF	NA	NA	16	TRBV15	TRBJ2-3
TGTGCCAGCAGCCCAAGCATGAACACTGAAGCTTTCTTT	CASSPSMNTEAFF	NA	NA	13	TRBV7-9	TRBJ1-1
TGCACCAGCAGTGACAGGTACAATGAGCAGTTCTTC	CTSSDRYNEQFF	NA	NA	12	TRBV10-2	TRBJ2-1
TGTGCCAGTAGTATCCTACAGGGTGGGAGCGCAGATACGCAGTATTTT	CASSILQGGSADTQYF	NA	NA	16	TRBV19	TRBJ2-3
TGTGCCAGCAGGGACAGGGGATGGCACGAGCAGTACTTC	CASRDRGWHEQYF	TRBD1	NA	13	TRBV6-1	TRBJ2-7
TGTGCCAGCAGCCAAGATTACGGGACAGGGCGACCTAACTATGGCTACACCTTC	CASSQDYGTGRPNYGYTF	TRBD1	once	18	TRBV14	TRBJ1-2